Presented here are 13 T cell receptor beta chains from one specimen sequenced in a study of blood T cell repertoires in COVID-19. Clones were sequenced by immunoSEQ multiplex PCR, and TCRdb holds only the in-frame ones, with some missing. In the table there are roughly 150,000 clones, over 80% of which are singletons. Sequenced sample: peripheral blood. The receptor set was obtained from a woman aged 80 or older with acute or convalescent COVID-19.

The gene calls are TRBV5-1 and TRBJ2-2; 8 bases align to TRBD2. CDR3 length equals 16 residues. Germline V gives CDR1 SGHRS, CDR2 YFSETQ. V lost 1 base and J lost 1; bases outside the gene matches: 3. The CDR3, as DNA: TGCGCCAGCAGCTTGCTGGCGGGGGGGAACACCGGGGAGCTGTTTTTT. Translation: CASSLLAGGNTGELFF.

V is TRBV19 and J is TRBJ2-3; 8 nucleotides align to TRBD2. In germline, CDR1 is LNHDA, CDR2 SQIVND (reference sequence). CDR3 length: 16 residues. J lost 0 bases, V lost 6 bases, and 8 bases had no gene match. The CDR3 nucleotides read TGTGCCAGTAGGACTCCCGGGGGGGCTAGCACAGATACGCAGTATTTT. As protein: CASRTPGGASTDTQYF.

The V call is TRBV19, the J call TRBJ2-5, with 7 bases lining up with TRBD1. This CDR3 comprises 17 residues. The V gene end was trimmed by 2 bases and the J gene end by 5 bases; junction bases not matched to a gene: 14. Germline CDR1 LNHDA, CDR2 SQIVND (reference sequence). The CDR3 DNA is TGTGCCAGTAGTATATATCCTCCGACAGGGCTGGGGGAGACCCAGTACTTC. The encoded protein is CASSIYPPTGLGETQYF. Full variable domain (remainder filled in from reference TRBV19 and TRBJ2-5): DGGITQSPKYLFRKEGQNVTLSCEQNLNHDAMYWYRQDPGQGLRLIYYSQIVNDFQKGDIAEGYSVSREKKESFPLTVTSAQKNPTAFYLCASSIYPPTGLGETQYFGPGTRLLVL.

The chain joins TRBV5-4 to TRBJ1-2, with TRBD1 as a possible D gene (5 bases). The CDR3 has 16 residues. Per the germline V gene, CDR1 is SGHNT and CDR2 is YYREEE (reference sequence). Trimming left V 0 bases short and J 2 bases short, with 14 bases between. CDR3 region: CASSLGTGLGNYGYTF. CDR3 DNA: TGTGCCAGCAGCTTGGGAACAGGTCTGGGAAACTATGGCTACACCTTC.

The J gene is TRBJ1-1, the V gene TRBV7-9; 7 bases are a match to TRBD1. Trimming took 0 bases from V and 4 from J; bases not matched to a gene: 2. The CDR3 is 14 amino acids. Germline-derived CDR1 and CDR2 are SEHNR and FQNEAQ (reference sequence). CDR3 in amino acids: CASSLANRGTEAFF. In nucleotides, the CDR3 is TGTGCCAGCAGCTTAGCGAACAGGGGCACTGAAGCTTTCTTT.

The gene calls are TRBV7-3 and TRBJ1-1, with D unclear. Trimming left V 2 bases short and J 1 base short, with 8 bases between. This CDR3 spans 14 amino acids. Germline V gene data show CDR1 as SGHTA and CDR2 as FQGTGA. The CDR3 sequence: CASSLGPGNTEAFF. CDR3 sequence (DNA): TGTGCCAGCAGCTTAGGGCCTGGGAACACTGAAGCTTTCTTT.

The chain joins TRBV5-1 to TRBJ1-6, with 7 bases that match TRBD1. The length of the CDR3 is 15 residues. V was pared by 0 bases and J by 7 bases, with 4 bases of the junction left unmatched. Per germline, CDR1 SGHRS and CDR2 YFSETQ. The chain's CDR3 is CASSLGQGSNSPLHF. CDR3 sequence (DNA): TGCGCCAGCAGCTTGGGACAGGGAAGCAATTCACCCCTCCACTTT.

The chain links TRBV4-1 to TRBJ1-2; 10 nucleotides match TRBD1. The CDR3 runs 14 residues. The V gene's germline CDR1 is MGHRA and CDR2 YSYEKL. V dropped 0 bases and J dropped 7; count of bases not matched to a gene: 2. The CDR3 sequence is CASSQDDRGLGYTF. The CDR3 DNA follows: TGCGCCAGCAGCCAAGATGACAGGGGGCTTGGCTACACCTTC.

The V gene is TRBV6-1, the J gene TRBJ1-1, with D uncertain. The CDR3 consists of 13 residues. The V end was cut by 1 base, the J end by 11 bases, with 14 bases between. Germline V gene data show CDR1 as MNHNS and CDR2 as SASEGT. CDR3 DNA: TGTGCCAGCAGTGAAGTCCCCCCCGGACTGGCTTTCTTT. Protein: CASSEVPPGLAFF.

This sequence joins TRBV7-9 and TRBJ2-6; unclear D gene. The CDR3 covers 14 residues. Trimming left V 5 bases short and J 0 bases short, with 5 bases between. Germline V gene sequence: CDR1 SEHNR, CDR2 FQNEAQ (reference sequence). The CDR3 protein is CASSRFSGANVLTF. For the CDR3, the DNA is TGTGCCAGCAGCCGGTTCTCTGGGGCCAACGTCCTGACTTTC.

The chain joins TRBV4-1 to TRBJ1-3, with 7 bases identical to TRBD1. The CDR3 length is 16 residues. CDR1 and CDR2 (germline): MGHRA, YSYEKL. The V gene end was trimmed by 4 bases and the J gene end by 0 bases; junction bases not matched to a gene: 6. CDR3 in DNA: TGCGCCAGCAGCCGGAACTGGGACAGCTCTGGAAACACCATATATTTT. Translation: CASSRNWDSSGNTIYF.

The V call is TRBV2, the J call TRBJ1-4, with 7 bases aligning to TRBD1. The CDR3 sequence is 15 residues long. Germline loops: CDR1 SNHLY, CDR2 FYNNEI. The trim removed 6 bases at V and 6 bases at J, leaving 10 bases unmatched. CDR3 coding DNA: TGTGCCAGCAGCCCAGGAGCAGGGGGACATGAAAAACTGTTTTTT. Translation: CASSPGAGGHEKLFF. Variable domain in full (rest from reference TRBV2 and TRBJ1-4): EPEVTQTPSHQVTQMGQEVILRCVPISNHLYFYWYRQILGQKVEFLVSFYNNEISEKSEIFDDQFSVERPDGSNFTLKIRSTKLEDSAMYFCASSPGAGGHEKLFFGSGTQLSVL.

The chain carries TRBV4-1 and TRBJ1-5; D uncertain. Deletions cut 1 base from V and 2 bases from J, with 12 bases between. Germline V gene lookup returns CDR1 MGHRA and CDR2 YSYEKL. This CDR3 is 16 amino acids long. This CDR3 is CASSQVAVPGNQPQHF. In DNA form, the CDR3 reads TGCGCCAGCAGCCAAGTAGCCGTCCCGGGCAATCAGCCCCAGCATTTT.